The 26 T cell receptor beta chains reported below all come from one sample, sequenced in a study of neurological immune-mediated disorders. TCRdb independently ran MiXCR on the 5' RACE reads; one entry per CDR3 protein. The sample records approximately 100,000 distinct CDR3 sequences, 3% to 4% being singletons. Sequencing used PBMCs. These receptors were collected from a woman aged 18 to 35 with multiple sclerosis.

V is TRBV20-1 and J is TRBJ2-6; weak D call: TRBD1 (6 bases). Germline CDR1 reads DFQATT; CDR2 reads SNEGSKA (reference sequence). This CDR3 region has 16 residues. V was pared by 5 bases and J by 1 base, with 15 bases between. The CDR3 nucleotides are TGCAGTGCTGAACCGGGACAAACGTCTGGGGCCAACGTCCTGACTTTC. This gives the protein CSAEPGQTSGANVLTF.

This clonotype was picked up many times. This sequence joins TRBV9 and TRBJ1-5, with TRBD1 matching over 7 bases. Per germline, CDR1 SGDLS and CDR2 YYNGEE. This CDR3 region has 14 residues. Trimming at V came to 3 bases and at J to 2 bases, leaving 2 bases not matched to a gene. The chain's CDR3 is CASSADRGNQPQHF. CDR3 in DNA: TGTGCCAGCAGCGCCGACAGGGGCAATCAGCCCCAGCATTTT.

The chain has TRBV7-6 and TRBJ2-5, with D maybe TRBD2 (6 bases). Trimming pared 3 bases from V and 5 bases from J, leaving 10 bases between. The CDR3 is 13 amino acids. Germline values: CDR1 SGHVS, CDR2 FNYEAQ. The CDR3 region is CASSFGLSETQYF. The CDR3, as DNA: TGTGCCAGCAGCTTCGGACTATCGGAGACCCAGTACTTC.

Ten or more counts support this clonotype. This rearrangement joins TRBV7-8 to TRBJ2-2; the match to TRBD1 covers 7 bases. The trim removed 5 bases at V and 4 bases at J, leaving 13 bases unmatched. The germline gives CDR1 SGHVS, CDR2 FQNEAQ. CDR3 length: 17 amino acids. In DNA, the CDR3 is TGTGCCAGCAGCAACCGGGACAGCCCCCGAGGCACCGGGGAGCTGTTTTTT. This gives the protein CASSNRDSPRGTGELFF.

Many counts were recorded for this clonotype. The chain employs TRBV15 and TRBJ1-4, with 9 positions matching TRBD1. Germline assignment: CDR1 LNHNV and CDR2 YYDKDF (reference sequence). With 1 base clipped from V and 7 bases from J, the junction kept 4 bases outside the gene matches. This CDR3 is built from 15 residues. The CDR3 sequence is CATSRAGQGFEKLFF. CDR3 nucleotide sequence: TGTGCCACCAGCAGAGCGGGACAGGGATTTGAAAAACTGTTTTTT.

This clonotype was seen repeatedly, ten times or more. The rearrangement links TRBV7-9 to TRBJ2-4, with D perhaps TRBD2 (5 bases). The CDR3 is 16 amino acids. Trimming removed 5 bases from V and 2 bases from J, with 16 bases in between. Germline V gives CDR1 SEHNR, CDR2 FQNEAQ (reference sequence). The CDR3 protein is CASSASPGNSKNIQYF. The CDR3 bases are TGTGCCAGCAGCGCTAGCCCCGGGAACTCCAAAAACATTCAGTACTTC.

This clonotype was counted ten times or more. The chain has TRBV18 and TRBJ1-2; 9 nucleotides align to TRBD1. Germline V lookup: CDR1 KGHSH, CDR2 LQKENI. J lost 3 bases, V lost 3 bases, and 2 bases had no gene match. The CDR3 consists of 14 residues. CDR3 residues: CASSPDRGDYGYTF. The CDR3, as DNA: TGTGCCAGCTCACCCGACAGGGGGGACTATGGCTACACCTTC.

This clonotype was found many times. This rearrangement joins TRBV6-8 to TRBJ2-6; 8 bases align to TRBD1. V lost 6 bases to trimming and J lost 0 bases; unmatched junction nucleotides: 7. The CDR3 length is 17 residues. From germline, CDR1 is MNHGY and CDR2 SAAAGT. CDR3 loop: CASRTGETYSGANVLTF. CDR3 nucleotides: TGTGCCAGCAGGACAGGGGAAACTTACTCTGGGGCCAACGTCCTGACTTTC.

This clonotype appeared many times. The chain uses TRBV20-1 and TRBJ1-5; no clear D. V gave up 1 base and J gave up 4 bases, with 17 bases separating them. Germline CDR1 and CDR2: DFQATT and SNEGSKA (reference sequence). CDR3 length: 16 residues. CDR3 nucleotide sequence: TGCAGTGCTAGAGGACCGTGGGCCGAACAAAATCAGCCCCAGCATTTT. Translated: CSARGPWAEQNQPQHF.

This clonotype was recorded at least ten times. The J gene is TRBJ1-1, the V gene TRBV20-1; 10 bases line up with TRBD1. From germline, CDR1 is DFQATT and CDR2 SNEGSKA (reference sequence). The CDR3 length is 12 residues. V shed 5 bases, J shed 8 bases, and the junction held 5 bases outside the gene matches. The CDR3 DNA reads TGCAGTGCTCCCGACAGGGGGCTAGAAGCTTTCTTT. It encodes CSAPDRGLEAFF.

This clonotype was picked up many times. The CDR3: CASRGSGRAKQYF. The CDR3 DNA reads as TGTGCCAGCAGAGGGAGCGGGAGGGCCAAGCAGTACTTC. The chain links TRBV6-5 to TRBJ2-7; the match to TRBD2 covers 10 bases. The trim removed 6 bases at V and 8 bases at J, leaving 7 bases unmatched. Germline loops: CDR1 MNHEY, CDR2 SVGAGI. CDR3 length equals 13 residues.

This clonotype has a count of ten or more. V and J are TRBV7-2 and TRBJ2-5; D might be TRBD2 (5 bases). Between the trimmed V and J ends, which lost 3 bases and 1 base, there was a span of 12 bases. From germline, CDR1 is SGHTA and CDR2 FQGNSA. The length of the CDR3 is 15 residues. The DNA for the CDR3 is TGTGCCAGCAGCTTGATCACCGGGATCCAAGAGACCCAGTACTTC. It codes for CASSLITGIQETQYF.

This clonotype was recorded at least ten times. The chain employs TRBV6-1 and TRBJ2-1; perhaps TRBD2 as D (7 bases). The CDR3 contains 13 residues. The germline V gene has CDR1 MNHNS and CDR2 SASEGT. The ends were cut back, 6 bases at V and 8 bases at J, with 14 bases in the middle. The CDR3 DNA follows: TGTGCCAGCAGGTTCTGGGGGGGGCATGAGCAGTTCTTC. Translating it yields CASRFWGGHEQFF.

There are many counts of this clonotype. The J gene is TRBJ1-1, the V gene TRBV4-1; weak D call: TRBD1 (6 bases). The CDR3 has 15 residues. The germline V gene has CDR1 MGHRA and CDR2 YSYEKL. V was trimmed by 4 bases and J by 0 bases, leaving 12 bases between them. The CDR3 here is CASSRVDSLNTEAFF. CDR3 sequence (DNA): TGCGCCAGCAGCCGAGTGGACAGCCTGAACACTGAAGCTTTCTTT.

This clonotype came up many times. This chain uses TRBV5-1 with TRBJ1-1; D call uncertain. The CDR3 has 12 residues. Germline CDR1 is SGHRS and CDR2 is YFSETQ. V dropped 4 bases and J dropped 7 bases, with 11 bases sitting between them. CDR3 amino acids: CASSRQRDEAFF. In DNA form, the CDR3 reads TGCGCCAGCAGCCGTCAGAGGGATGAAGCTTTCTTT. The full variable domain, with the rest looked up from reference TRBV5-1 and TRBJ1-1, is KAGVTQTPRYLIKTRGQQVTLSCSPISGHRSVSWYQQTPGQGLQFLFEYFSETQRNKGNFPGRFSGRQFSNSRSEMNVSTLELGDSALYLCASSRQRDEAFFGQGTRLTVV.

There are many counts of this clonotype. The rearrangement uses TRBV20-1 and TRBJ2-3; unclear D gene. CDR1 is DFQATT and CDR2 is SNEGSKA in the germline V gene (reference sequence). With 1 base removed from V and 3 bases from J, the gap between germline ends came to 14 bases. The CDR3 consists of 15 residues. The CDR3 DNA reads TGCAGTGCTAGAGTGGTAGGGCTGAGGACAGATACGCAGTATTTT. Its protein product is CSARVVGLRTDTQYF.

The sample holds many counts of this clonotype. CDR3 protein: CSARGGTAYGYTF. The CDR3 region has the DNA TGCAGTGCTAGAGGCGGGACAGCCTATGGCTACACCTTC. V and J are TRBV20-1 and TRBJ1-2; 7 bases line up with TRBD1. Germline values: CDR1 DFQATT, CDR2 SNEGSKA (reference sequence). The CDR3 is 13 amino acids. Trimming at V came to 1 base and at J to 4 bases, leaving 3 bases not matched to a gene.

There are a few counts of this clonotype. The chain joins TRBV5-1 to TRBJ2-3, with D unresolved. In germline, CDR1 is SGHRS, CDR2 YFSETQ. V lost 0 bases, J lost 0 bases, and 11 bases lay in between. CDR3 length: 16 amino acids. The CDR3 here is CASSLVGGWSTDTQYF. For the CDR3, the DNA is TGCGCCAGCAGCTTGGTAGGCGGATGGAGCACAGATACGCAGTATTTT.

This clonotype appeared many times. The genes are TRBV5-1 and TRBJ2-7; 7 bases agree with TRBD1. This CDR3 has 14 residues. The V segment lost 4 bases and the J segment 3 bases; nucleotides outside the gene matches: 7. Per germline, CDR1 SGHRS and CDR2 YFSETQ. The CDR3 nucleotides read TGCGCCAGCAGCCTAGGGGGCGAAATCTACGAGCAGTACTTC. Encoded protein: CASSLGGEIYEQYF.

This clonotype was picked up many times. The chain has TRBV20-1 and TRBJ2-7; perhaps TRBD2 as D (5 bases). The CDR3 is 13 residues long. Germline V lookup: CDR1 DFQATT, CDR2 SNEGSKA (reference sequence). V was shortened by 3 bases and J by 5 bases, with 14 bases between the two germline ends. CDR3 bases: TGCAGTGCTAGTCGGGCTTTCGGGGACGAGCAGTACTTC. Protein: CSASRAFGDEQYF.

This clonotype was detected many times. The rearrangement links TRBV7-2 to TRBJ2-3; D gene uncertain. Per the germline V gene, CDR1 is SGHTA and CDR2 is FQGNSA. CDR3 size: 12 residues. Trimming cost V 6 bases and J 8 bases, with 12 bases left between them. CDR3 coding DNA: TGTGCCAGCAGTCCTAGGACGAGTACGCAGTATTTT. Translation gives CASSPRTSTQYF. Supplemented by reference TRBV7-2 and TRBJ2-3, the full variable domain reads GAGVSQSPSNKVTEKGKDVELRCDPISGHTALYWYRQSLGQGLEFLIYFQGNSAPDKSGLPSDRFSAERTGGSVSTLTIQRTQQEDSAVYLCASSPRTSTQYFGPGTRLTVL.

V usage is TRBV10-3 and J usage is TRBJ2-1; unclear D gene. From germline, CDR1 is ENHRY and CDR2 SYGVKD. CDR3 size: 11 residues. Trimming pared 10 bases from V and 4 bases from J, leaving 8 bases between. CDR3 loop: CATHSYNEQFF. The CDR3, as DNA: TGTGCCACCCACTCTTACAATGAGCAGTTCTTC.

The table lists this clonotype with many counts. CDR3 bases: TGTGCCAGCAGGCCACCAGAACTACAGGGGTGGGGTTACAATGAGCAGTTCTTC. Translation gives CASRPPELQGWGYNEQFF. This sequence joins TRBV6-2 or TRBV6-3 and TRBJ2-1; 7 bases agree with TRBD1. This CDR3 has 18 residues. Germline-derived CDR1 and CDR2 are MNHEY and SVGEGT. Unmatched junction bases numbered 18, after V lost 6 bases and J lost 4 bases.

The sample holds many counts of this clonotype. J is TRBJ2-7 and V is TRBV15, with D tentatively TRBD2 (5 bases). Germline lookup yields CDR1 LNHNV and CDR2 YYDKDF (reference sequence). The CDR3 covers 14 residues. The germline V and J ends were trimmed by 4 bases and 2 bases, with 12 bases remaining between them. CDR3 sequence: CATSTGYSPYEQYF. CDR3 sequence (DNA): TGTGCCACCAGCACGGGATACAGTCCCTACGAGCAGTACTTC.

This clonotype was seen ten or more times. This chain's CDR3 is CASSLQGNEKLFF. The CDR3 nucleotides read TGTGCCAGCAGCCTCCAGGGTAATGAAAAACTGTTTTTT. The rearrangement links TRBV27 to TRBJ1-4; perhaps TRBD1 as D (5 bases). Trimming took 6 bases from V and 4 from J, leaving 9 bases between them. CDR3 length equals 13 residues. The germline V gene encodes CDR1 MNHEY and CDR2 SMNVEV (reference sequence).

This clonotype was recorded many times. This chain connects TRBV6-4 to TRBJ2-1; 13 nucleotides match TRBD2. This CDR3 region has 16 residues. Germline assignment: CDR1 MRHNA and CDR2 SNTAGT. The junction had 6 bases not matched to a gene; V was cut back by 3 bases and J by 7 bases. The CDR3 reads CASSELAGGDINEQFF. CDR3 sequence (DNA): TGTGCCAGCAGTGAACTAGCGGGAGGGGATATAAATGAGCAGTTCTTC.